This T cell receptor (beta chain) emerged from a study of cytomegalovirus exposure and HLA in healthy donors. PCR used 60 Vbeta primers and 13 Jbeta primers. Assay used: immunoSEQ multiplex PCR; TCRdb lists only in-frame clones, some missing. The table has over 150,000 clones, roughly 80% seen once. The CDR3 length is 15 residues. The V gene lost 4 bases and the J gene lost 0 bases, with 13 bases spanning the gap. The chain couples TRBV23-1 to TRBJ2-7; D is possibly TRBD1 (6 bases). TRBV23-1 is recorded as an ORF, its role being uncertain. Sequenced: PBMCs. The sequence was collected from a male donor in good health and CMV-seronegative. This chain's CDR3 is CASSPWDTDSYEQYF. The CDR3 bases are TGCGCCAGCAGTCCTTGGGACACCGACTCCTACGAGCAGTACTTC.